This T cell receptor (beta chain) was profiled in a study of identical twins. Study-wide results and caveats: Less excess twin sharing appeared in beta out-of-frame sequences. Conclusions rested on cross-sectional statistics rather than following the same donors. Part of the zero-insertion signal could reflect confounding by invariant MAIT and iNKT cells.

The CDR3 spans 15 residues. Germline CDR1 reads SQVTM; CDR2 reads ANQGSEA. V was clipped by 1 base and J by 1 base; unmatched bases: 3. To note about this clonotype: Its antigen is undetermined.

A universal primer site was created by template switching, with the cDNA bearing unique molecular identifiers. A single record per CDR3 protein comes from TCRdb applying MiXCR to the 5' RACE reads. The sample has 1.5 million to 2 million distinct CDR3 sequences; about 32% are singletons. The sequencing sample was made of cord blood. This TCR derives from a newborn girl in good health. The chain carries TRBV29-1 and TRBJ2-2; TRBD2 aligns across 7 bases. CDR3 in DNA: TGCAGCGTTGAAGCCCAGCGGGGGAACACCGGGGAGCTGTTTTTT. It is translated as CSVEAQRGNTGELFF.